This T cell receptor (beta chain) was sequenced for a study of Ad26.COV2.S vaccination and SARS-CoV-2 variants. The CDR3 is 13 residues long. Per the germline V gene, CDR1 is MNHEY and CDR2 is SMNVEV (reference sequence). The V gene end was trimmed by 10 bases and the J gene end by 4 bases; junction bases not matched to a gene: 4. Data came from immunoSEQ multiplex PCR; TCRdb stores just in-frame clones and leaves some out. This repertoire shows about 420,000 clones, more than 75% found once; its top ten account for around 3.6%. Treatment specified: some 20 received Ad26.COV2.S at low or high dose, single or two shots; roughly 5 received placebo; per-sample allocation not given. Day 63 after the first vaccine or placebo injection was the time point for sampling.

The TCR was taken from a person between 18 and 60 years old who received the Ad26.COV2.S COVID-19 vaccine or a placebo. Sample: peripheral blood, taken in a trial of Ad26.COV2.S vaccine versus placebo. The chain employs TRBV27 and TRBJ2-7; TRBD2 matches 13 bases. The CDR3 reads CAIGTSGDYEQYF. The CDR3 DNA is TGTGCCATCGGGACTAGCGGGGATTACGAGCAGTACTTC.